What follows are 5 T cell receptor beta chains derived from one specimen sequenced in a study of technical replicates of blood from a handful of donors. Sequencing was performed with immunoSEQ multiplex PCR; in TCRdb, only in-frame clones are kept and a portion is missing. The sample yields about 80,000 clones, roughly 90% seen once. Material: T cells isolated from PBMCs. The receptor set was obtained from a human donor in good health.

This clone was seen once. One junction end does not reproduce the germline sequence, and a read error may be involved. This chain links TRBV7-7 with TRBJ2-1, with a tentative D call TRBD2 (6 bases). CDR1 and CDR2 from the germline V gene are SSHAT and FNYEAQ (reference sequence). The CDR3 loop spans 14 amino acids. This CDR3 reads CASSSLGGFNEQFF. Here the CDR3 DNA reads TGTGCTAGCAGCTCCCTCGGGGGATTCAATGAGCAGTTCTTC.

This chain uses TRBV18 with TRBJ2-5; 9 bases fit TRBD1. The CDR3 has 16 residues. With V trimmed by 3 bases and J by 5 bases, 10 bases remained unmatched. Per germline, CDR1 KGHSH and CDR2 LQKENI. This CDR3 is CASSPSGTGTGETQYF. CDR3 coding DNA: TGTGCCAGCTCACCTTCCGGGACAGGGACGGGTGAGACCCAGTACTTC.

CDR3 sequence (DNA): TGTGCCAGCAGTTTCCGACAGGGTTATAATCAGCCCCAGCATTTT. Its translation is CASSFRQGYNQPQHF. This chain connects TRBV28 to TRBJ1-5; 7 bases are a match to TRBD1. Germline V gene sequence: CDR1 MDHEN, CDR2 SYDVKM. This CDR3 has 15 residues. After removal of 3 bases from V and 4 bases from J, the junction contained 6 bases not matched to a gene.

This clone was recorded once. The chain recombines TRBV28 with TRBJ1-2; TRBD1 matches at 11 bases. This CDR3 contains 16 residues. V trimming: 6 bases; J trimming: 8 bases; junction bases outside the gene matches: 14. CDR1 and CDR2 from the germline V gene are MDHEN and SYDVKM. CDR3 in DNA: TGTGCCAGCAGGCGGAACCGGGACAGGGGGATGGGGGGCTACACCTTC. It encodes CASRRNRDRGMGGYTF.

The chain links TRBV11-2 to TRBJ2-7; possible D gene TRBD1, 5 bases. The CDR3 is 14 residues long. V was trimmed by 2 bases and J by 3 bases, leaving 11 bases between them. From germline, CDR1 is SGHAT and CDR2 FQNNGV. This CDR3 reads CASSLTTGRYEQYF. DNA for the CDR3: TGTGCCAGCAGCTTAACTACAGGTCGCTACGAGCAGTACTTC.